This T cell receptor beta chain is from a study of blood T cell repertoires in COVID-19 (TCRdb year 2020). Concerning the study at large: Samples from collaborators originated in the United States, Italy and Spain and spanned both the acute and convalescent phases of COVID-19. The material from the prospective study consisted of cDNA or gDNA derived from T cells, B-cell-depleted T cells, or PBMCs. The dataset comprised deeply sampled blood TCRbeta repertoires from subjects exposed to, actively infected with, or recovered from COVID-19. The repertoires were released in a freely available public database meant as a resource for research on the immune response to SARS-CoV-2. The samples were drawn from the first 160 participants of the ongoing ImmuneRACE study and from 950 to 1,500 subjects provided by 6 global collaborators. Sample metadata almost always included a de-identified subject ID, COVID-19 status, age in years and sex. HLA class I and class II types, where available, came from metadata supplied by the sample provider rather than from assay-based typing. The investigation overall reported the following: The amount of clinical and demographic metadata varied by source and participant and was provided uncurated.

Each collaborating institution followed its own protocols to collect whole blood in K2EDTA tubes. For TCRbeta analysis, collaborator samples were shipped as frozen whole blood, as isolated PBMCs, or as DNA extracted from either sample type. The immunoSEQ Assay, a bias-controlled multiplex PCR, was used to amplify TCRbeta CDR3 regions from genomic DNA. The original pipeline was this. Within the assay, amplification of reference gene primers was used to estimate how many nucleated cells each sample contained. To quantify the absolute abundance of each unique TCRbeta CDR3 rearrangement, sequence reads were collapsed and filtered. For each sample, productive Simpson clonality was calculated as the square root of Simpson's diversity index across productive rearrangements. Not all clones reach the TCRdb copy of this immuneACCESS table, which keeps in-frame sequences only. Checked studies attribute under half of the gap to unresolved V genes and leave the rest unexplained. V, J and clone size are those of that table, while D and trimming were read from the DNA. The sample table lists approximately 120,000 clones, approximately 83% of them with a count of one. The biggest ten clones account for about an eighth of the sample.

A note on this clone: No cognate antigen has been identified for it. The sample holds no much larger clone one base away, and base qualities are not on file.

The sequenced material came from peripheral blood. The clonotype originates from a man aged 55 to 70 with acute or convalescent COVID-19.

The CDR3 reads as follows: CASSLAGPGLITEAFF. The DNA sequence is given as TGCGCCAGCAGCTTGGCAGGTCCAGGGCTTATCACTGAAGCTTTCTTT. The sequence links TRBV5-1 to TRBJ1-1; 5 matching bases give a weak D call of TRBD1. Taken from cysteine to phenylalanine, the CDR3 has 16 residues. CDR3 DNA only is kept here, 48 bases in frame from base 1. Reading the germline V gene gives CDR1 SGHRS and CDR2 YFSETQ. Deletion took 0 bases off V and 4 bases off J, with a span of 16 bases between the germline ends.